The source of this TCR beta chain is a study of beta chain features in type 1 diabetes. Study results and caveats: Here, the possible influence of HLA type (on TCRB rearrangement) remained unresolved. A moderate, significant TCRB CDR3 shortening appeared in type 1 diabetes across four CD4+ subsets.

Of the isolated RNA, all was reverse transcribed, and so the sequenced material was expressed TCRB transcripts. Measured with immunoSEQ multiplex PCR; TCRdb has only the in-frame clones, and not every one. The profile shows some 700,000 clones, 13% of them singletons. Regarding this clone: What it binds is unknown.

Germline assignment: CDR1 PRHDT and CDR2 FYEKMQ (reference sequence). With 4 bases removed from V and 1 base from J, the gap between germline ends came to 11 bases. The CDR3 totals 14 residues. Material: naive CD4+ T cells from blood. J is TRBJ2-7 and V is TRBV13; maybe TRBD1 (5 bases). The sequence was collected from a man aged 18 to 29 with type 1 diabetes. The CDR3 loop is CASSSSRVSYEQYF. The DNA for the CDR3 is TGTGCCAGCAGCTCCAGCAGGGTTTCCTACGAGCAGTACTTC.